This T cell receptor beta chain was obtained from a study of T cell responses to AZD1222 COVID-19 vaccine. Repertoires were generated with immunoSEQ multiplex PCR, while TCRdb's copy carries only in-frame clones and drops some. The data contain more than 75,000 clones, approximately 91% of them singletons. Losses at the gene ends were 3 bases for V and 4 bases for J; bases not matched to a gene: 3. Germline CDR1 reads SGHTA; CDR2 reads FQGNSA. CDR3 length: 14 residues. This chain uses TRBV7-2 with TRBJ2-3, with 8 bases fitting TRBD2. This receptor was obtained from an adult in good health. The source was peripheral blood, collected on day 0 of AZD1222 vaccination. The CDR3 here is CASSLAGGADTQYF. CDR3 in DNA: TGTGCCAGCAGCTTGGCGGGGGGCGCAGATACGCAGTATTTT.